This T cell receptor beta chain was identified in a study of blood T cell repertoires in COVID-19. In the study overall: Sites in the United States, Italy and Spain provided acute and convalescent COVID-19 samples. Nucleic acid was either cDNA or gDNA, and it came from T cells, B-cell-depleted T cells, or PBMCs.

This CDR3 is 11 amino acids long. Trimming removed 5 bases from V and 2 bases from J, with 6 bases in between. Germline V gives CDR1 SQVTM, CDR2 ANQGSEA. Original data processing: Researchers report that nucleated cell counts were estimated from reference gene primer amplification. The table came from immunoSEQ multiplex PCR; TCRdb's copy has only in-frame clones and leaves some out. That table furnishes V, J and clone size, whereas the DNA furnished D and trimming. Of just under 250,000 clones in the sample, approximately 84% were seen once. Input material: peripheral blood. The genes are TRBV29-1 and TRBJ1-1; no clear D. This TCR derives from a woman younger than 45 who had recovered from COVID-19. The CDR3 protein is CSVQSNTEAFF. The CDR3 DNA is TGCAGCGTTCAAAGCAACACTGAAGCTTTCTTT.